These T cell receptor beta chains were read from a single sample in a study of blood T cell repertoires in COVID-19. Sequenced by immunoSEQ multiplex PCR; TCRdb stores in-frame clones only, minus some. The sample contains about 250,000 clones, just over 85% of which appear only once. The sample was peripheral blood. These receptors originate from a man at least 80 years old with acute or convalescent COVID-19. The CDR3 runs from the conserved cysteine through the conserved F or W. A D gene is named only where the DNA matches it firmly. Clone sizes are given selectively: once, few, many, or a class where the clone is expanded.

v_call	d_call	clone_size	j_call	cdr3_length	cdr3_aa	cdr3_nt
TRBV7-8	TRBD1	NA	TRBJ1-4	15	CASSSWTGENEKLFF	TGTGCCAGCAGCTCCTGGACAGGGGAGAATGAAAAACTGTTTTTT
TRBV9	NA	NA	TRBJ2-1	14	CASSVASRYNEQFF	TGTGCCAGCAGCGTAGCTAGCCGCTACAATGAGCAGTTCTTC
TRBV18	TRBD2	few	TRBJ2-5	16	CASSPRNGGTQETQYF	TGTGCCAGCTCACCACGGAACGGGGGGACCCAAGAGACCCAGTACTTC
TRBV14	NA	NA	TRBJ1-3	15	CASSNIQGSGNTIYF	TGTGCCAGCAGCAACATACAGGGCTCTGGAAACACCATATATTTT
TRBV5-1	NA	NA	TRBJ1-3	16	CASSPRQATSGNTIYF	TGCGCCAGCAGCCCGCGACAGGCGACCTCTGGAAACACCATATATTTT
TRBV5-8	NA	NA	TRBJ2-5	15	CASSLGGSGQETQYF	TGTGCCAGCAGCTTGGGAGGGAGTGGACAAGAGACCCAGTACTTC
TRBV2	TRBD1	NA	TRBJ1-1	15	CASRGQGQANTEAFF	TGTGCCAGCAGAGGACAGGGCCAAGCGAACACTGAAGCTTTCTTT
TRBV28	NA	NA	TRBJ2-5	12	CASTGSQETQYF	TGTGCCAGCACCGGGAGCCAAGAGACCCAGTACTTC
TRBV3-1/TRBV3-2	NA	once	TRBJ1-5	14	CASSQNYVNQPQHF	TGTGCCAGCAGCCAAAATTATGTTAATCAGCCCCAGCATTTT
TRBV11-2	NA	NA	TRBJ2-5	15	CASSLMSGGQETQYF	TGTGCCAGCAGCTTGATGTCAGGGGGGCAAGAGACCCAGTACTTC
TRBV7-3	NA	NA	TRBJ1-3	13	CASSPRSGNTIYF	TGTGCCAGCAGCCCCCGCTCTGGAAACACCATATATTTT
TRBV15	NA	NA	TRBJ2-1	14	CATSRDLQGDEQFF	TGTGCCACCAGCAGAGATTTACAGGGTGATGAGCAGTTCTTC
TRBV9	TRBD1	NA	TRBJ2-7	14	CASSRGQGAREQYF	TGTGCCAGCAGTCGGGGACAGGGGGCAAGGGAGCAGTACTTC
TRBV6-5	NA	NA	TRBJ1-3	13	CASSYSIGNTIYF	TGTGCCAGCAGTTACAGCATCGGAAACACCATATATTTT
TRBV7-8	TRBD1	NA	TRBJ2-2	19	CASSLTGQGPRRNTGELFF	TGTGCCAGCAGCTTAACGGGACAGGGGCCCCGGAGAAACACCGGGGAGCTGTTTTTT
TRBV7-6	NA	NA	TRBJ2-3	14	CASSATTGTDTQYF	TGTGCCAGCAGCGCGACTACGGGCACAGATACGCAGTATTTT
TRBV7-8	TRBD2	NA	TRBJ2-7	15	CASSPRSGTLYEQYF	TGTGCCAGCAGCCCACGGAGCGGGACTCTCTACGAGCAGTACTTC
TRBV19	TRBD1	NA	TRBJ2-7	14	CASTARQGTYEQYF	TGTGCCAGTACCGCCCGACAGGGCACCTACGAGCAGTACTTC
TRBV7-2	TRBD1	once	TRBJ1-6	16	CASSLAGQGRPSPLHF	TGTGCCAGCAGCTTAGCGGGACAGGGGAGGCCCTCACCCCTCCACTTT
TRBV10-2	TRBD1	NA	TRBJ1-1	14	CASTTGQVNTEAFF	TGCGCCAGCACTACGGGACAGGTTAACACTGAAGCTTTCTTT
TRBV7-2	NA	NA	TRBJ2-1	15	CASSLSGGSYNEQFF	TGTGCCAGCAGTCTTTCTGGGGGGAGCTACAATGAGCAGTTCTTC
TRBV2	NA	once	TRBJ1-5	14	CASSVIQGNQPQHF	TGTGCCAGCAGTGTAATACAGGGCAATCAGCCCCAGCATTTT
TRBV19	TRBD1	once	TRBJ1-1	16	CASSLRQGRASTEAFF	TGTGCCAGTAGTCTCCGACAGGGGAGGGCGAGCACTGAAGCTTTCTTT
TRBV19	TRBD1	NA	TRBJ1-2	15	CASKIGTASFYGYTF	TGTGCCAGTAAAATTGGGACAGCCTCCTTCTATGGCTACACCTTC
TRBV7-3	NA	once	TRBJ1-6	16	CASSSEGRGYNSPLHF	TGTGCCAGCAGCTCGGAGGGGAGGGGCTATAATTCACCCCTCCACTTT